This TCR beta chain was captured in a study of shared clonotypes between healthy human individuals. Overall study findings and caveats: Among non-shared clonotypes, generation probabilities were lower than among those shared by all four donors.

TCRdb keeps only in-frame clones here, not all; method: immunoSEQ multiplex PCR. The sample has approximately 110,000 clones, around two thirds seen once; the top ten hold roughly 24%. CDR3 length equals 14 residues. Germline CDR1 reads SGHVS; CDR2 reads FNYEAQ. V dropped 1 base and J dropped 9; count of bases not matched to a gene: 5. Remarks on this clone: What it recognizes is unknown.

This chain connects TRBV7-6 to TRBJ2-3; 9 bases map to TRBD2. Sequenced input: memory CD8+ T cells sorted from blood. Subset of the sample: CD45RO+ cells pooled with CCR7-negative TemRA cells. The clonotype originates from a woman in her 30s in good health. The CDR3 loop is CASSLETSGGTQYF. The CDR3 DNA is TGTGCCAGCAGCTTAGAGACTAGCGGTGGGACGCAGTATTTT.